The TCR beta chain under discussion was sequenced for a study of blood T cell repertoires in COVID-19. Study context: The study drew acute and convalescent COVID-19 samples from the United States, Italy and Spain. From T cells, B-cell-depleted T cells, or PBMCs came the material, which was cDNA or gDNA.

Profiled with immunoSEQ multiplex PCR; TCRdb holds only in-frame clones, not every one. This table holds about 200,000 clones, around 88% found once. V lost 2 bases to trimming and J lost 4 bases, with 15 bases between them. This CDR3 is 15 amino acids long. The germline V gene has CDR1 SGHNT and CDR2 YYREEE (reference sequence). This rearrangement joins TRBV5-4 to TRBJ2-5; D is undetermined. This TCR was sampled from a man in his forties with acute COVID-19. Sequenced sample: PBMCs or T cells enriched from blood (not recorded which). The CDR3 coding sequence is TGTGCCAGCAGCTTCGTACTCAATAACCCAGAGACCCAGTACTTC. The encoded protein is CASSFVLNNPETQYF.